Below are 10 T cell receptor beta chains sequenced from a single sample in a study of T-cell reconstitution after alpha-beta-depleted transplantation in children. A library of TCRbeta sequences, prepared with unique molecular identifiers, was generated. From the PCR reads, TCRdb called clonotypes with MiXCR, one entry per CDR3 protein. The sample yields some 500,000 distinct CDR3 sequences, less than 35% seen once. This sample comprised PBMCs from the stem cell graft donor, obtained from the stem cell graft. Source of these receptors: a human donor who donated a stem cell graft to a child with aplastic anemia.

The J gene is TRBJ2-1, the V gene TRBV7-8, with 11 nucleotides matching TRBD1. The germline gives CDR1 SGHVS, CDR2 FQNEAQ. The trim removed 2 bases at V and 4 bases at J, leaving 7 bases unmatched. This CDR3 is built from 17 residues. The CDR3 is CASSLKPGQGGYNEQFF. The CDR3 bases are TGTGCCAGCAGCTTAAAACCGGGACAGGGGGGGTACAATGAGCAGTTCTTC.

The chain recombines TRBV15 with TRBJ2-3, with 15 positions matching TRBD2. Trimming took 5 bases from V and 5 from J; bases not matched to a gene: 2. The CDR3 spans 15 residues. The V gene's germline CDR1 is LNHNV and CDR2 YYDKDF (reference sequence). CDR3 DNA sequence: TGTGCCACCAGCCCGGGACTAGCGGGGGGAGATACGCAGTATTTT. Encoded protein: CATSPGLAGGDTQYF.

The rearrangement joins TRBV11-2 to TRBJ2-5; TRBD2 matches at 11 bases. J lost 5 bases, V lost 4 bases, and 12 bases had no gene match. The CDR3 extends over 17 amino acids. Germline lookup yields CDR1 SGHAT and CDR2 FQNNGV. CDR3 in amino acids: CASSSLLAGGPRETQYF. Here the CDR3 DNA reads TGTGCCAGCAGCTCCCTCTTAGCGGGAGGGCCGAGGGAGACCCAGTACTTC.

A single count supports this clonotype. The chain carries TRBV9 and TRBJ2-2; perhaps D is TRBD1 or TRBD2 (6 bases each). CDR1 and CDR2 from the germline V gene are SGDLS and YYNGEE. V was shortened by 4 bases and J by 7 bases, with 23 bases between the two germline ends. This CDR3 spans 17 amino acids. In DNA, the CDR3 is TGTGCCAGCAGCAAGCAGGACAGTTGGGGGGCTTTCGGGGAGCTGTTTTTT. It specifies CASSKQDSWGAFGELFF.

This clonotype was recorded many times. V usage is TRBV6-1 and J usage is TRBJ2-1, with D unresolved. Germline assignment: CDR1 MNHNS and CDR2 SASEGT. The CDR3 is 12 residues long. V was trimmed by 4 bases and J by 9 bases, leaving 10 bases between them. The CDR3 sequence: CASSGAPGEQFF. The CDR3 bases are TGTGCCAGCAGTGGAGCGCCCGGTGAGCAGTTCTTC.

This clonotype was counted between two and nine times. The V gene is TRBV12-5, the J gene TRBJ1-1, with D unclear. The CDR3 has 11 amino acids. The germline V gene encodes CDR1 LGHNT and CDR2 FRNRAP. Trimming left V 2 bases short and J 7 bases short, with 5 bases between. Here the CDR3 reads CASGLPGEAFF. The CDR3, as DNA: TGTGCTAGTGGTTTGCCGGGTGAAGCTTTCTTT.

V usage is TRBV18 and J usage is TRBJ2-1, with 13 bases identical to TRBD2. Germline V gene sequence: CDR1 KGHSH, CDR2 LQKENI. The CDR3 is 17 amino acids. Trimming cost V 6 bases and J 0 bases; bases outside gene matches: 5. CDR3 DNA sequence: TGTGCCAGCTCTCGGACTAGCGGGAGTCTCTCCTACAATGAGCAGTTCTTC. Its translation is CASSRTSGSLSYNEQFF.

V gene TRBV4-3 combines with J gene TRBJ2-1; TRBD2 agrees at 8 bases. V dropped 3 bases and J dropped 6; count of bases not matched to a gene: 16. The germline V gene encodes CDR1 LGHNA and CDR2 YSLEER. There are 18 residues in the CDR3. Here the CDR3 DNA reads TGCGCCAGCAGCCAGAGGCGCCAAGGTAGCGGGATGGGCAATGAGCAGTTCTTC. Translation gives CASSQRRQGSGMGNEQFF.

The table lists this clonotype with a few counts. Written as DNA, the CDR3 is TGCGCCAGCAGCCAAGGACAGGGGCTAGGCGGCTACACCTTC. Its protein is CASSQGQGLGGYTF. This rearrangement joins TRBV5-1 to TRBJ1-2; 9 bases map to TRBD1. Germline V gene lookup returns CDR1 SGHRS and CDR2 YFSETQ. The CDR3 has 14 residues. V shed 4 bases, J shed 8 bases, and the junction held 9 bases outside the gene matches.

The chain uses TRBV30 and TRBJ1-2; TRBD1 is a possible D gene (6 bases). CDR1 and CDR2 (germline): GTSNPN, SVGIG (reference sequence). With 0 bases removed from V and 6 bases from J, the gap between germline ends came to 17 bases. CDR3 size: 15 residues. CDR3 residues: CAWSVLIAGVDGYTF. The CDR3 DNA follows: TGTGCCTGGAGTGTCCTCATCGCAGGGGTGGATGGCTACACCTTC.